These 30 T cell receptor beta chains came from one sample sequenced in a study of monozygotic twins with inflammatory bowel disease. From the 5' RACE reads, TCRdb lists one entry per CDR3 protein and no DNA. Its clone listing holds approximately 45,000 distinct CDR3 sequences. The sequenced material came from blood. Every receptor here comes from a human donor with ulcerative colitis or Crohn's disease, or a healthy co-twin of an affected twin (not recorded which).

The chain joins TRBV7-2 to TRBJ2-1; the D call from TCRdb, TRBD2, cannot be confirmed without DNA. CDR3 length: 19 residues. The germline V gene encodes CDR1 SGHTA and CDR2 FQGNSA. The CDR3 loop reads CASSLASRLAGGIYNEQFF.

The chain combines TRBV5-4 with TRBJ1-2. The CDR3 loop spans 13 amino acids. Germline loops: CDR1 SGHNT, CDR2 YYREEE (reference sequence). CDR3 sequence: CASSLDTNYGYTF.

The chain recombines TRBV2 with TRBJ2-3; the D call from TCRdb, TRBD1, cannot be confirmed without DNA. This CDR3 contains 15 residues. Looked up from germline, CDR1 is SNHLY and CDR2 is FYNNEI. CDR3 region: CASQPGEFSTDTQYF.

The genes are TRBV14 and TRBJ1-2. This CDR3 region has 13 residues. The germline V gene encodes CDR1 SGHDN and CDR2 FVKESK. The CDR3 is CASRPKGDYGYTF.

The chain is built from TRBV2 and TRBJ1-5; TCRdb outputs TRBD1, but without DNA this stays unchecked. Germline CDR1 is SNHLY and CDR2 is FYNNEI. The CDR3 length is 13 residues. CDR3 sequence: CATTGAINQPQHF.

This chain uses TRBV29-1 with TRBJ1-1. The germline V gene has CDR1 SQVTM and CDR2 ANQGSEA. The CDR3 runs to 11 residues. This CDR3 is CSAEMNTEAFF.

This chain links TRBV20-1 with TRBJ2-7; TCRdb's D call of TRBD2 is untestable without DNA. The germline gives CDR1 DFQATT, CDR2 SNEGSKA (reference sequence). CDR3 length equals 12 residues. Here the CDR3 reads CSGSVGSYEQYF.

The chain couples TRBV5-1 to TRBJ2-7; the D call from TCRdb, TRBD1, cannot be confirmed without DNA. The CDR3 extends over 16 amino acids. The germline V gene has CDR1 SGHRS and CDR2 YFSETQ. The CDR3 spells CASSWALGTASYEQYF. Based on the CDR3 plus reference TRBV5-1 and TRBJ2-7, the full variable domain is KAGVTQTPRYLIKTRGQQVTLSCSPISGHRSVSWYQQTPGQGLQFLFEYFSETQRNKGNFPGRFSGRQFSNSRSEMNVSTLELGDSALYLCASSWALGTASYEQYFGPGTRLTVT.

The rearrangement uses TRBV6-2 or TRBV6-3 and TRBJ1-1; TCRdb returns TRBD1, unconfirmable since there is no DNA. This CDR3 comprises 14 residues. Germline V lookup: CDR1 MNHEY, CDR2 SVGEGT. This CDR3 reads CASSWTGTNTEAFF.

V usage is TRBV10-3 and J usage is TRBJ2-7; the TCRdb D gene call, TRBD1, has no DNA to confirm it. This CDR3 is built from 12 residues. Germline CDR1 and CDR2: ENHRY and SYGVKD. CDR3 sequence reads: CAITVIGGEQYF.

This sequence joins TRBV13 and TRBJ2-3; the TCRdb call, TRBD1, lacks DNA for checking. This CDR3 has 15 amino acids. Germline loops: CDR1 PRHDT, CDR2 FYEKMQ (reference sequence). The CDR3: CASSSAGQGTDTQYF.

The chain combines TRBV12-5 with TRBJ2-1. CDR1 is LGHNT and CDR2 is FRNRAP in the germline V gene. The CDR3 totals 12 residues. Here the CDR3 reads CASGLGYNEQFF.

The chain recombines TRBV5-1 with TRBJ2-1; TCRdb outputs TRBD1, but without DNA this stays unchecked. The CDR3 loop spans 15 amino acids. Germline CDR1 and CDR2: SGHRS and YFSETQ. CDR3 residues: CASSLSGDFYNEQFF.

The chain has TRBV28 and TRBJ2-2. Germline loops: CDR1 MDHEN, CDR2 SYDVKM. The CDR3 has 14 amino acids. The CDR3 here is CASLTGLLTGELFF.

The V gene is TRBV20-1, the J gene TRBJ1-6. CDR1 and CDR2 (germline): DFQATT, SNEGSKA (reference sequence). This CDR3 comprises 16 residues. The CDR3 sequence is CSAREERGFYNSPLHF.

V usage is TRBV7-2 and J usage is TRBJ1-2. The CDR3 loop spans 14 amino acids. CDR1 and CDR2 (germline): SGHTA, FQGNSA. The CDR3 sequence: CASSPARANYGYTF. Drawing the rest from reference TRBV7-2 and TRBJ1-2, the complete variable domain is GAGVSQSPSNKVTEKGKDVELRCDPISGHTALYWYRQSLGQGLEFLIYFQGNSAPDKSGLPSDRFSAERTGGSVSTLTIQRTQQEDSAVYLCASSPARANYGYTFGSGTRLTVV.

This sequence joins TRBV27 and TRBJ2-7; TCRdb's D call, TRBD2, is unchecked because there is no DNA. This CDR3 comprises 15 residues. In germline, CDR1 is MNHEY, CDR2 SMNVEV (reference sequence). CDR3 in amino acids: CASSSPQDGRYEQYF.

V gene TRBV20-1 combines with J gene TRBJ2-3; TCRdb proposes TRBD2, but this gene call is untestable without DNA. This CDR3 is built from 16 residues. CDR1 and CDR2 from the germline V gene are DFQATT and SNEGSKA (reference sequence). CDR3 region: CSAREIEGASTDTQYF.

The chain carries TRBV10-3 and TRBJ1-6. The CDR3 contains 17 residues. Per germline, CDR1 ENHRY and CDR2 SYGVKD. CDR3 sequence reads: CAISDLLRTSYNSPLHF.

The J gene is TRBJ2-1, the V gene TRBV28. Germline V gives CDR1 MDHEN, CDR2 SYDVKM. The CDR3 extends over 12 amino acids. CDR3: CASKGSYNEQFF.

The V and J genes are TRBV7-2 and TRBJ1-6; the D call of TRBD1 rests on TCRdb alone, since no DNA is present to check it. This CDR3 region has 15 residues. Germline V lookup: CDR1 SGHTA, CDR2 FQGNSA. CDR3 protein: CASSREQGWNSPLHF.

The chain uses TRBV7-2 and TRBJ2-5; TCRdb designates TRBD2, a call that cannot be tested without DNA. CDR3 size: 16 residues. Germline V lookup: CDR1 SGHTA, CDR2 FQGNSA. CDR3 protein: CASSLGLAGRKETQYF. Filled out from reference TRBV7-2 and TRBJ2-5, the complete variable domain reads GAGVSQSPSNKVTEKGKDVELRCDPISGHTALYWYRQSLGQGLEFLIYFQGNSAPDKSGLPSDRFSAERTGGSVSTLTIQRTQQEDSAVYLCASSLGLAGRKETQYFGPGTRLLVL.

The chain links TRBV20-1 to TRBJ1-5; as DNA is missing, the TRBD1 call by TCRdb cannot be tested. The CDR3 runs 16 residues. Germline loops: CDR1 DFQATT, CDR2 SNEGSKA (reference sequence). The CDR3: CSARDGAVNSNQPQHF.

The gene calls are TRBV5-1 and TRBJ2-5; with no DNA, the TCRdb D assignment of TRBD2 cannot be verified. CDR3 length equals 16 residues. CDR1 is SGHRS, CDR2 YFSETQ, per germline. CDR3 protein: CASSIGGLAGQETQYF.

The J gene is TRBJ1-1, the V gene TRBV7-2; absent DNA, TCRdb's TRBD1 call cannot be checked. From germline, CDR1 is SGHTA and CDR2 FQGNSA. The length of the CDR3 is 14 residues. The CDR3 sequence: CASSLGGHFTEAFF.

The genes are TRBV6-5 and TRBJ1-3; the TCRdb call, TRBD1, lacks DNA for checking. The CDR3 has 18 residues. Germline V gives CDR1 MNHEY, CDR2 SVGAGI. CDR3 protein: CASSSQNGQFLSGNTIYF.

This chain links TRBV6-1 with TRBJ1-2; TCRdb's D call of TRBD1 is untestable without DNA. Germline V CDR1 and CDR2: MNHNS, SASEGT. The CDR3 covers 15 residues. The CDR3 here is CASSTQRDMGYGYTF.

The rearrangement links TRBV12-3 or TRBV12-4 to TRBJ1-4; no DNA is available, so the TRBD1 call from TCRdb remains unchecked. CDR3 length equals 15 residues. The CDR3 reads CASSRGQGKGEKLFF.

This rearrangement joins TRBV5-5 to TRBJ1-2; TCRdb indicates TRBD1, and absent DNA this call remains unverified. This CDR3 contains 17 residues. Germline V gives CDR1 SGHKS, CDR2 YYEKEE (reference sequence). CDR3 amino acids: CASKAVMGQGVDYGYTF.

The chain employs TRBV5-1 and TRBJ1-5; the D gene TCRdb calls, TRBD1, cannot be checked with no DNA. This CDR3 is built from 15 residues. CDR1 and CDR2 from the germline V gene are SGHRS and YFSETQ. CDR3 in amino acids: CASSSTGDLNQPQHF.